The rows below give T cell receptor beta chains drawn from one sample of a study of T cell responses to AZD1222 COVID-19 vaccine. Measured with immunoSEQ multiplex PCR; TCRdb has only the in-frame clones, and not every one. The sample holds 60,000 or so clones, 84% seen once. Sample: peripheral blood, taken on day 0 of AZD1222 vaccination. The receptor source for this set is an adult in good health. The conserved cysteine and the conserved F or W are not part of the CDR3 here.

v_call cdr3_aa
TRBV18 ASSPPTTNEKLF
TRBV19 ASSLNSGANVLT
TRBV28 ASSHWTGESEKLF
TRBV7-3 ASSSNSGVGETQY
TRBV7-2 ASSLRLRLSTNTGELF
TRBV29-1 SVDTGTANNEQF
TRBV21-1 ASSRWGLRTDTQY
TRBV15 ATSRDKGRDEQY
TRBV5-1 ASSFPGQGYETQY
TRBV9 ASSPDREPPIGELF
TRBV18 ASSPLDRAQDTQY
TRBV9 ASSVEPITGELF
TRBV15 ATSSTGTGNTEAF
TRBV6-5 ASRDPGPFEAF
TRBV7-2 ASSRDRFTGELF
TRBV9 ASSGLTGGGSDTQY
TRBV10-1 ASSESSLTGGTNNQPQH
TRBV20-1 SASSLAGTDTQY
TRBV4-1 ASSHATREAGVLYEQY
TRBV4-1 ASSQEEAGGDYTDTQY
TRBV27 ASSKGFGAGTSYEQY
TRBV5-1 ASSLTTSTRNNEQF
TRBV6-1 ASSEGAWTAARIGNTIY
TRBV3-1/TRBV3-2 ASSPTLTEINYGYT
TRBV5-5 ASSLWDRIGANVLT
TRBV27 ASSLGEGFYEQF
TRBV4-1 ASSQVGGEDEQF
TRBV19 AKNGGLLAGLGETQY
TRBV6-5 ASKTPSSYEQY
TRBV28 ASKGGNSPLH
TRBV29-1 SVDTTNYGYT
TRBV14 ASSQDLWYGYT
TRBV2 ASSGTRSAGELF
TRBV9 ASSSWQTGELF
TRBV27 ASSPRASTRGADNGYT
TRBV28 ASSRFEAF
TRBV19 ASSIVREGLNEQY
TRBV6-5 ASSYNEGPGEQY
TRBV27 ASSPDGNYGYT
TRBV7-2 ASSLMIVETQY
TRBV7-9 ASSSGLAGVYEQY
TRBV19 ASSGGQGNTEAF
TRBV25-1 ASSASFSGNTIY
TRBV11-3 ASTRQGAGEGNEQF
TRBV5-1 ASSTGQGNYGYT
TRBV6-5 ASSYSRGHEQF
TRBV9 ASSVGTTDTQY
TRBV11-3 ASSTGIGELF
TRBV5-1 ASSGTNYGYT
TRBV5-1 ASANGQGAPDTQY
TRBV7-2 ASSLGATAGVYGYT
TRBV9 ASSVEAGAGNTIY
TRBV6-5 ASSSPLGSGTGYT
TRBV7-3 ASSMTGFRYGYT
TRBV11-3 ASSDSDEQF
TRBV7-2 ASSFETANSPLH
TRBV6-5 ASSYGQGNTEAF
TRBV5-1 ASSSGTRNTEAF
TRBV28 ASREDVTEAF
TRBV19 ASNLWGFGTEAF